The 17 T cell receptor beta chains reported below all come from one sample, sequenced in a study of blood T cell repertoires in COVID-19. Generated by immunoSEQ multiplex PCR, the TCRdb table keeps only in-frame clones and is missing some. This repertoire shows fewer than 450,000 clones, 88% found once; its top ten account for over 10%. The sample comprised peripheral blood. The receptor set was obtained from a woman between 45 and 60 years old with COVID-19, enrolled during active disease.

The chain couples TRBV6-4 to TRBJ1-2; D is perhaps TRBD1 (6 bases). The CDR3 is 14 amino acids. The germline gives CDR1 MRHNA, CDR2 SNTAGT. Trimming took off 2 bases at V and 4 bases at J, with 11 bases between the two ends. The CDR3 bases are TGTGCCAGCAGTGACGGCAGGGGCCTCTATGGCTACACCTTC. This translates into CASSDGRGLYGYTF.

This clone was observed once. The V gene is TRBV6-5, the J gene TRBJ2-7; 11 nucleotides agree with TRBD2. Germline V gives CDR1 MNHEY, CDR2 SVGAGI. CDR3 length: 14 residues. Trimming removed 11 bases from V and 0 bases from J; junction bases left unmatched: 6. CDR3: CAVTSGGSSYEQYF. CDR3 bases: TGTGCCGTCACTAGCGGGGGTAGCTCCTACGAGCAGTACTTC.

This rearrangement joins TRBV2 to TRBJ2-7, with D unclear. V dropped 0 bases and J dropped 6 bases, with 9 bases sitting between them. The germline V gene encodes CDR1 SNHLY and CDR2 FYNNEI. The CDR3 consists of 13 residues. The CDR3 region is CASSEAAVREQYF. CDR3 coding DNA: TGTGCCAGCAGTGAAGCCGCAGTACGCGAGCAGTACTTC.

This chain links TRBV19 with TRBJ2-7; 7 bases are a match to TRBD1. Germline CDR1 reads LNHDA; CDR2 reads SQIVND (reference sequence). The CDR3 extends over 14 amino acids. V shed 10 bases, J shed 5 bases, and the junction held 14 bases outside the gene matches. The CDR3 sequence is CATSLLTGSHEQYF. The CDR3 nucleotides read TGTGCCACCAGCCTTTTGACAGGGAGCCACGAGCAGTACTTC.

This clone was counted once. The chain uses TRBV7-9 and TRBJ1-4; tentative D call: TRBD1 (6 bases). The germline gives CDR1 SEHNR, CDR2 FQNEAQ (reference sequence). The V gene lost 1 base and the J gene lost 8 bases, with 20 bases spanning the gap. CDR3 length: 17 residues. CDR3 protein: CASSLGGLVYGSEKLFF. The CDR3 DNA follows: TGTGCCAGCAGCTTAGGGGGGCTCGTGTATGGGAGCGAAAAACTGTTTTTT. Full variable domain (outside the CDR3, taken from reference TRBV7-9 and TRBJ1-4): DTGVSQNPRHKITKRGQNVTFRCDPISEHNRLYWYRQTLGQGPEFLTYFQNEAQLEKSRLLSDRFSAERPKGSFSTLEIQRTEQGDSAMYLCASSLGGLVYGSEKLFFGSGTQLSVL.

This rearrangement joins TRBV9 to TRBJ2-3, with TRBD1 matching over 9 bases. The CDR3 is made up of 17 amino acids. CDR1 and CDR2 from the germline V gene are SGDLS and YYNGEE. V lost 4 bases to trimming and J lost 2 bases; unmatched junction nucleotides: 11. The CDR3 protein is CASSPEGGTGITDTQYF. The CDR3 coding sequence is TGTGCCAGCAGCCCCGAAGGGGGGACAGGGATCACAGATACGCAGTATTTT.

The chain has TRBV6-1 and TRBJ1-2; maybe TRBD1 (6 bases). The CDR3 contains 14 residues. Germline lookup yields CDR1 MNHNS and CDR2 SASEGT. V dropped 2 bases and J dropped 4 bases, with 11 bases sitting between them. Written as DNA, the CDR3 is TGTGCCAGCAGTGAACCACAGGGTATCTATGGCTACACCTTC. This codes for CASSEPQGIYGYTF.

This clone was detected only once. This chain links TRBV7-8 with TRBJ1-6; 9 bases are a match to TRBD1. Germline-derived CDR1 and CDR2 are SGHVS and FQNEAQ. The V gene end was trimmed by 3 bases and the J gene end by 9 bases; junction bases not matched to a gene: 12. This CDR3 has 17 residues. The CDR3 region has the DNA TGTGCCAGCAGCTTGCGACGGGACAGGGTCTCTGGTTCACCCCTCCACTTT. It codes for CASSLRRDRVSGSPLHF.

This clone was seen only once. This chain's CDR3 is CASSLGGAETQYF. The CDR3 coding sequence is TGTGCCAGCAGTCTTGGGGGGGCCGAGACCCAGTACTTC. The rearrangement joins TRBV2 to TRBJ2-5, with D possibly matching TRBD2 (7 bases). The CDR3 is made up of 13 amino acids. V was trimmed by 5 bases and J by 5 bases, leaving 12 bases between them. The germline CDR1 and CDR2 sequences are SNHLY and FYNNEI.

The V gene is TRBV6-1, the J gene TRBJ1-5; TRBD1 matches 7 bases. The CDR3 contains 14 residues. Trimming cost V 6 bases and J 2 bases; bases outside gene matches: 4. In germline, CDR1 is MNHNS, CDR2 SASEGT. The CDR3 loop is CASSPGTGNQPQHF. The CDR3 coding sequence is TGTGCCAGCAGCCCAGGGACAGGCAATCAGCCCCAGCATTTT.

The rearrangement links TRBV5-1 to TRBJ2-7; 7 bases are a match to TRBD2. Germline V gives CDR1 SGHRS, CDR2 YFSETQ. V was pared by 5 bases and J by 5 bases, with 13 bases of the junction left unmatched. The CDR3 spans 15 residues. The CDR3 DNA reads as TGCGCCAGCAGTCGGTCAGGCAGGGAGGGCCACGAGCAGTACTTC. Protein product: CASSRSGREGHEQYF.

The DNA for the CDR3 is TGTGCCAGCAGTCCCTTCGGGGATGGCAATGAGCAGTTCTTC. It encodes CASSPFGDGNEQFF. This chain links TRBV27 with TRBJ2-1; maybe TRBD2 (5 bases). Looked up from germline, CDR1 is MNHEY and CDR2 is SMNVEV (reference sequence). With 5 bases removed from V and 6 bases from J, the gap between germline ends came to 14 bases. The CDR3 is made up of 14 amino acids.

The chain uses TRBV6-1 and TRBJ2-1; TRBD2 aligns across 12 bases. The V gene end was trimmed by 4 bases and the J gene end by 8 bases; junction bases not matched to a gene: 9. The length of the CDR3 is 16 residues. Germline V lookup: CDR1 MNHNS, CDR2 SASEGT. Here the CDR3 DNA reads TGTGCCAGCAGTGTGGCTAGCGGGGGGGCGCTAGATGAGCAGTTCTTC. Amino acids: CASSVASGGALDEQFF.

This chain uses TRBV19 with TRBJ2-1, with 8 bases lining up with TRBD1. The CDR3 contains 16 residues. Germline trimming cut 4 bases from V and 9 bases from J; bases unmatched to any gene: 14. Per the germline V gene, CDR1 is LNHDA and CDR2 is SQIVND (reference sequence). The CDR3 DNA is TGTGCCAGTAGTACGACCGCCGGGACAGGCCCTTTTGAGCAGTTCTTC. Its translation is CASSTTAGTGPFEQFF.

V usage is TRBV30 and J usage is TRBJ2-1; D might be TRBD1 (5 bases). The ends were cut back, 7 bases at V and 16 bases at J, with 17 bases in the middle. The length of the CDR3 is 10 residues. Germline-derived CDR1 and CDR2 are GTSNPN and SVGIG (reference sequence). The DNA for the CDR3 is TGTGCCTTGAAAGACAGTCTTGTTTTCTTC. It specifies CALKDSLVFF.

This clone has a handful of counts. This rearrangement joins TRBV30 to TRBJ2-2, with TRBD1 matching over 8 bases. The trim removed 3 bases at V and 0 bases at J, leaving 3 bases unmatched. There are 15 residues in the CDR3. The germline V gene has CDR1 GTSNPN and CDR2 SVGIG (reference sequence). CDR3 region: CAWRRGQANTGELFF. CDR3 bases: TGTGCCTGGAGAAGGGGACAGGCGAACACCGGGGAGCTGTTTTTT.

The chain links TRBV29-1 to TRBJ1-2; 12 bases fit TRBD1. The CDR3 length is 12 residues. Germline V gene sequence: CDR1 SQVTM, CDR2 ANQGSEA. The V segment lost 6 bases and the J segment 8 bases; nucleotides outside the gene matches: 4. The CDR3 nucleotides are TGCAGCGTGCGGGACAGGGGGCTCGGCTACACCTTC. As protein: CSVRDRGLGYTF.